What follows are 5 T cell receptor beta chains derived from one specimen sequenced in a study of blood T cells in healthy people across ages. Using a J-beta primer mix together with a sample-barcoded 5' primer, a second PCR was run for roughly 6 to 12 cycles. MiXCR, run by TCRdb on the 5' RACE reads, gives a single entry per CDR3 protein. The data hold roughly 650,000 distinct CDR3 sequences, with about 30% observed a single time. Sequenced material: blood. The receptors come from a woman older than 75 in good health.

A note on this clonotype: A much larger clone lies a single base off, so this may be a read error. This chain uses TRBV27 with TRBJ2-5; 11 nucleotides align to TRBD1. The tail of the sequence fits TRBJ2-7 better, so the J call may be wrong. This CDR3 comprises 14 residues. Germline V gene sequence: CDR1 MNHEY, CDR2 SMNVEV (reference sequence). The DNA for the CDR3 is TGTGCCAGCAGTTGTAGGGACAGGGGGAACGAGCAGTACTTC. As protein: CASSCRDRGNEQYF.

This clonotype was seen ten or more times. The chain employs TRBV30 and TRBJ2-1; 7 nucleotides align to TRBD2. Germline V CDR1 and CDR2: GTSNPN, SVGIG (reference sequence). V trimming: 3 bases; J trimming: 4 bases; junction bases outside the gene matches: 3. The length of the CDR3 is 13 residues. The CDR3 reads CAWSGTNYNEQFF. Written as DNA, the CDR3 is TGTGCCTGGAGCGGGACTAATTACAATGAGCAGTTCTTC.

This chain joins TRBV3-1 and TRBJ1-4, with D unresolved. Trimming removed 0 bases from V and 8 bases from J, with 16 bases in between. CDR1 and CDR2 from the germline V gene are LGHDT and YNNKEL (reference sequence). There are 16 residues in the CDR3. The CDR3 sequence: CASSQDLVAVREKLFF. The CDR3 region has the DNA TGTGCCAGCAGCCAAGATCTTGTGGCCGTACGCGAAAAACTGTTTTTT.

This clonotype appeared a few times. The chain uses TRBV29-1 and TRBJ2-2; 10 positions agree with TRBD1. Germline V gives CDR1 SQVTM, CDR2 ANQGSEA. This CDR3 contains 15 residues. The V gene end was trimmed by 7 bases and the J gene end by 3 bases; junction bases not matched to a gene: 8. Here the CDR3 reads CSASGQGRYTGELFF. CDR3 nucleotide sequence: TGCAGCGCATCGGGACAGGGGCGGTACACCGGGGAGCTGTTTTTT.

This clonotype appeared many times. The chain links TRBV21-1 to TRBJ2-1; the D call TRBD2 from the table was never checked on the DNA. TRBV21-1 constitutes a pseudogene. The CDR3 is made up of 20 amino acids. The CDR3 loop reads CASSKGLAGTSGGESHEQFF. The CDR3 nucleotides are TGTGCCAGCAGCAAAGGACTCGCCGGGACTAGCGGGGGGGAATCACATGAGCAGTTCTTC.